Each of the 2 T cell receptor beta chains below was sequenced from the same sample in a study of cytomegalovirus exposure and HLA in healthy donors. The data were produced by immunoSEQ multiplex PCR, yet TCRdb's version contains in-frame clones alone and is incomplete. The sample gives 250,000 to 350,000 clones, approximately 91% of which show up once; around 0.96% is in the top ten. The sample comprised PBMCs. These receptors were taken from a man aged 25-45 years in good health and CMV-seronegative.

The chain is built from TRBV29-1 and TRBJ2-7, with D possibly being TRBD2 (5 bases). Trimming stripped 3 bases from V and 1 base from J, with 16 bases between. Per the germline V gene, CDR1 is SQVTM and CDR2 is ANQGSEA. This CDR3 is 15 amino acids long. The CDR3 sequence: CSVELSGIGSYEQYF. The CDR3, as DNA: TGCAGCGTTGAGCTGAGCGGAATTGGGTCCTACGAGCAGTACTTC.

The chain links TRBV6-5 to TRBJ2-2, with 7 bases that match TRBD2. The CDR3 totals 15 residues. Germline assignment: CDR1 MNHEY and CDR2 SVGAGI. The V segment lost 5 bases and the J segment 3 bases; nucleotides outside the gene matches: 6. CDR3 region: CASSPMAGDTGELFF. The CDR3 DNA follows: TGTGCCAGCAGTCCAATGGCGGGGGACACCGGGGAGCTGTTTTTT.